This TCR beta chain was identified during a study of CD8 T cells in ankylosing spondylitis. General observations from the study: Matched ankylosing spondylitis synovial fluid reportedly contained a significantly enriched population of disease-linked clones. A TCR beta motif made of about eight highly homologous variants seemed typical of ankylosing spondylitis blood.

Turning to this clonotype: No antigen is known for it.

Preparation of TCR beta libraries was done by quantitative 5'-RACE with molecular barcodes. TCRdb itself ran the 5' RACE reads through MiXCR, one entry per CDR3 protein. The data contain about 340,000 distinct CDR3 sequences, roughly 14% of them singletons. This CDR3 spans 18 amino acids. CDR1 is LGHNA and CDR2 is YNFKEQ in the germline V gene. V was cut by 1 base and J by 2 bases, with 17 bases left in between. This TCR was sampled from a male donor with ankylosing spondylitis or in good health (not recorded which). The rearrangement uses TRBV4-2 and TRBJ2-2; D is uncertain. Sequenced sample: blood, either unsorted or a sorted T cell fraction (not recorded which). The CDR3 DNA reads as TGTGCCAGCAGCCAAGGCGGTATCTCACTCGTTAACACCGGGGAGCTGTTTTTT. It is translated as CASSQGGISLVNTGELFF.